A selection of T cell receptor beta chains follows, all from one sample in a study of multiple sclerosis patients with progressive multifocal leukoencephalopathy. Sequencing used immunoSEQ multiplex PCR; TCRdb keeps in-frame clones, though not all of them. The table shows under 30,000 clones, with roughly 90% occurring only once. Sequencing was performed on PBMCs, taken from a patient treated with natalizumab. The receptors come from a man aged 25-40 years with multiple sclerosis. CDR3s include the opening cysteine and the closing phenylalanine or tryptophan. A D gene is named only where the DNA matches it firmly. Size tells how often a clone was seen (once, few, many) or the class of an expanded clone, and some rows leave it out.

d_call: .
j_call: TRBJ2-7
v_call: TRBV5-1
clone_size: .
cdr3_nt: TGCGCCAGCAGCTCCTGGGGGGCCGGAGAGCAGTACTTC
cdr3_aa: CASSSWGAGEQYF

d_call: TRBD2
j_call: TRBJ2-3
v_call: TRBV7-8
clone_size: .
cdr3_nt: TGTGCCAGCAGCTTCCGAAGACTAGCGGGAGGGCCAAGCACAGATACGCAGTATTTT
cdr3_aa: CASSFRRLAGGPSTDTQYF

d_call: .
j_call: TRBJ2-5
v_call: TRBV5-8
clone_size: .
cdr3_nt: TGTGCCAGCAGCTTGGCCCCAAAGGGGACCCAGTACTTC
cdr3_aa: CASSLAPKGTQYF

d_call: .
j_call: TRBJ1-5
v_call: TRBV2
clone_size: .
cdr3_nt: TGTGCCAGCAGTGAACGGGGCCGGGGCAATCAGCCCCAGCATTTT
cdr3_aa: CASSERGRGNQPQHF

d_call: TRBD2
j_call: TRBJ2-3
v_call: TRBV7-2
clone_size: .
cdr3_nt: TGTGCCAGCAGCAGAAAGGCGGGAGTGAGAACAGATACGCAGTATTTT
cdr3_aa: CASSRKAGVRTDTQYF

d_call: TRBD2
j_call: TRBJ2-2
v_call: TRBV6-1
clone_size: .
cdr3_nt: TGTGCCAGCAGTGCACTAGCGGCACCCACCGGGGAGCTGTTTTTT
cdr3_aa: CASSALAAPTGELFF

d_call: .
j_call: TRBJ2-3
v_call: TRBV30
clone_size: .
cdr3_nt: TGTGCCTGGAGTGTGGAGGGAAGGGGCAGCACAGATACGCAGTATTTT
cdr3_aa: CAWSVEGRGSTDTQYF

d_call: .
j_call: TRBJ2-1
v_call: TRBV2
clone_size: .
cdr3_nt: TGTGCCACCCGGGAGAGCTCCTACAATGAGCAGTTCTTC
cdr3_aa: CATRESSYNEQFF

d_call: TRBD1
j_call: TRBJ1-5
v_call: TRBV5-6
clone_size: .
cdr3_nt: TGTGCCAGCAGCCGACAGGGGCCTTCCAATCAGCCCCAGCATTTT
cdr3_aa: CASSRQGPSNQPQHF

d_call: .
j_call: TRBJ1-4
v_call: TRBV5-4
clone_size: .
cdr3_nt: TGTGCCAGCAGCACGGCCCCTACGGATGAAAAACTGTTTTTT
cdr3_aa: CASSTAPTDEKLFF

d_call: TRBD2
j_call: TRBJ2-3
v_call: TRBV7-3
clone_size: .
cdr3_nt: TGTGCCAGCAGCCCTAGGGCGGGAGCCACAGATACGCAGTATTTT
cdr3_aa: CASSPRAGATDTQYF

d_call: .
j_call: TRBJ1-2
v_call: TRBV29-1
clone_size: .
cdr3_nt: TGCAGCGTTGAACAGGGTGGCTATGGCTACACCTTC
cdr3_aa: CSVEQGGYGYTF

d_call: TRBD2
j_call: TRBJ2-3
v_call: TRBV18
clone_size: .
cdr3_nt: TGTGCCAGCTCACTTACACTAGCGGGAAATGGCACAGATACGCAGTATTTT
cdr3_aa: CASSLTLAGNGTDTQYF

d_call: .
j_call: TRBJ2-1
v_call: TRBV11-3
clone_size: .
cdr3_nt: TGTGCCAGCAGCTTAGAAGGGGCTGGCTCCTACAATGAGCAGTTCTTC
cdr3_aa: CASSLEGAGSYNEQFF

d_call: .
j_call: TRBJ2-5
v_call: TRBV11-2
clone_size: .
cdr3_nt: TGTGCCAGCAGCTTAGCACCACTAGTCCAAGAGACCCAGTACTTC
cdr3_aa: CASSLAPLVQETQYF

d_call: TRBD2
j_call: TRBJ2-2
v_call: TRBV30
clone_size: .
cdr3_nt: TGTGCCCGCTTTTTCTTAGCGGGTCTGAACACCGGGGAGCTGTTTTTT
cdr3_aa: CARFFLAGLNTGELFF

d_call: .
j_call: TRBJ2-3
v_call: TRBV2
clone_size: .
cdr3_nt: TGTGCCAGCAGTTCCTGGGGAGATACGCAGTATTTT
cdr3_aa: CASSSWGDTQYF

d_call: .
j_call: TRBJ2-7
v_call: TRBV27
clone_size: .
cdr3_nt: TGTGCCAGCAGTTTAGCTAGCGCCTTCAGTTACGAGCAGTACTTC
cdr3_aa: CASSLASAFSYEQYF

d_call: TRBD1
j_call: TRBJ1-2
v_call: TRBV5-1
clone_size: .
cdr3_nt: TGCGCCAGCAGCTTGGGGGACAGGGAAGATGGCTACACCTTC
cdr3_aa: CASSLGDREDGYTF

d_call: TRBD2
j_call: TRBJ2-2
v_call: TRBV11-3
clone_size: .
cdr3_nt: TGTGCCAGCAGCTTAGGGACTAGCGGGGGGATCACCGGGGAGCTGTTTTTT
cdr3_aa: CASSLGTSGGITGELFF

d_call: TRBD2
j_call: TRBJ2-2
v_call: TRBV5-4
clone_size: .
cdr3_nt: TGTGCCAGCAGCTTCCCCGGGATAGCGGGAGCCACCGGGGAGCTGTTTTTT
cdr3_aa: CASSFPGIAGATGELFF

d_call: .
j_call: TRBJ2-2
v_call: TRBV5-1
clone_size: .
cdr3_nt: TGCGCCAGCAGCTTGACAGAGACCGGGACCGGGGAGCTGTTTTTT
cdr3_aa: CASSLTETGTGELFF

d_call: TRBD2
j_call: TRBJ2-5
v_call: TRBV5-5
clone_size: .
cdr3_nt: TGTGCCAGCAGCTCCGGACTAGCGGGAGTACTGGAGACCCAGTACTTC
cdr3_aa: CASSSGLAGVLETQYF

d_call: .
j_call: TRBJ1-4
v_call: TRBV20-1
clone_size: .
cdr3_nt: TGCAGCGCGGTCCGGCGCGAAAAACTGTTTTTT
cdr3_aa: CSAVRREKLFF

d_call: .
j_call: TRBJ2-5
v_call: TRBV18
clone_size: .
cdr3_nt: TGTGCCAGCTCAAGACAGCAAGAGACCCAGTACTTC
cdr3_aa: CASSRQQETQYF

d_call: TRBD2
j_call: TRBJ2-1
v_call: TRBV6-1
clone_size: .
cdr3_nt: TGTGCCAGCAGTGAAGGTACTAGCGGGATGAGCTCCTACAATGAGCAGTTCTTC
cdr3_aa: CASSEGTSGMSSYNEQFF

d_call: .
j_call: TRBJ2-1
v_call: TRBV18
clone_size: .
cdr3_nt: TGTGCCAGCTCACCATCTGGGGACAGGAAAGGTGCGGGACTAGCTGACAATGAGCAGTTCTTC
cdr3_aa: CASSPSGDRKGAGLADNEQFF

d_call: .
j_call: TRBJ1-3
v_call: TRBV7-2
clone_size: .
cdr3_nt: TGTGCCAGCAGCTCCAGGGGCGCTGGAAACACCATATATTTT
cdr3_aa: CASSSRGAGNTIYF

d_call: .
j_call: TRBJ2-7
v_call: TRBV30
clone_size: .
cdr3_nt: TGTGCCTGGAGTGTACTTGGGACTGGGAAGTACGAGCAGTACTTC
cdr3_aa: CAWSVLGTGKYEQYF

d_call: .
j_call: TRBJ2-7
v_call: TRBV28
clone_size: .
cdr3_nt: TGTGCCAGCACAGACAGTCCCTACGAGCAGTACTTC
cdr3_aa: CASTDSPYEQYF

d_call: .
j_call: TRBJ2-3
v_call: TRBV19
clone_size: .
cdr3_nt: TGTGCCAGTAGTATAGACCCCACCGGGAGCACAGATACGCAGTATTTT
cdr3_aa: CASSIDPTGSTDTQYF

d_call: .
j_call: TRBJ2-2
v_call: TRBV6-5
clone_size: .
cdr3_nt: TGTGCCAGCACCCCCCGGGGGTCGAACACCGGGGAGCTGTTTTTT
cdr3_aa: CASTPRGSNTGELFF

d_call: TRBD2
j_call: TRBJ2-5
v_call: TRBV10-3
clone_size: .
cdr3_nt: TGTGCCATCAGTGACTCGACTAGCGGATCAGGGGAGACCCAGTACTTC
cdr3_aa: CAISDSTSGSGETQYF

d_call: .
j_call: TRBJ1-4
v_call: TRBV14
clone_size: .
cdr3_nt: TGTGCCAGCAGCCAAGGGGGAGCAACTAATGAAAAACTGTTTTTT
cdr3_aa: CASSQGGATNEKLFF

d_call: .
j_call: TRBJ2-1
v_call: TRBV4-3
clone_size: .
cdr3_nt: TGCGCCAGCAGCCAAGATGCCGGGTATGAGCAGTTCTTC
cdr3_aa: CASSQDAGYEQFF

d_call: TRBD2
j_call: TRBJ2-1
v_call: TRBV29-1
clone_size: .
cdr3_nt: TGCAGCGTTGCTAGCGGGAGTATGAATGAGCAGTTCTTC
cdr3_aa: CSVASGSMNEQFF

d_call: TRBD1
j_call: TRBJ2-7
v_call: TRBV7-2
clone_size: .
cdr3_nt: TGTGCCAGCAGCTTAGCGGCAGGGGGCAAGTACGAGCAGTACTTC
cdr3_aa: CASSLAAGGKYEQYF

d_call: .
j_call: TRBJ1-2
v_call: TRBV9
clone_size: .
cdr3_nt: TGTGCCAGCAGCGTGGGTGGGGATCCCGTGGTTGGCTACACCTTC
cdr3_aa: CASSVGGDPVVGYTF

d_call: .
j_call: TRBJ1-2
v_call: TRBV7-9
clone_size: .
cdr3_nt: TGTGCCAGCAGCTTAGGGGCTCAATCCCCCCGGGGATCCGGCTACACCTTC
cdr3_aa: CASSLGAQSPRGSGYTF

d_call: .
j_call: TRBJ2-4
v_call: TRBV9
clone_size: .
cdr3_nt: TGTGCCAGCAGCGCCCATGACAGAAGAGGGATGGAAAACATTCAGTACTTC
cdr3_aa: CASSAHDRRGMENIQYF

d_call: .
j_call: TRBJ2-1
v_call: TRBV18
clone_size: once
cdr3_nt: TGTGCCAGCTCAGAAGACAGTGATGAGCAGTTCTTC
cdr3_aa: CASSEDSDEQFF

d_call: .
j_call: TRBJ2-3
v_call: TRBV9
clone_size: .
cdr3_nt: TGTGCCAGCAGCCTCGGGCGCGGTAGCACAGATACGCAGTATTTT
cdr3_aa: CASSLGRGSTDTQYF

d_call: .
j_call: TRBJ1-2
v_call: TRBV18
clone_size: .
cdr3_nt: TGTGCCAGCTCACCCGACAGCAACTATGGCTACACCTTC
cdr3_aa: CASSPDSNYGYTF

d_call: .
j_call: TRBJ1-1
v_call: TRBV4-3
clone_size: .
cdr3_nt: TGCGCCAGCAGCCAAGTCCGCCTAGGGAGGGACACTGAAGCTTTCTTT
cdr3_aa: CASSQVRLGRDTEAFF

d_call: TRBD2
j_call: TRBJ2-7
v_call: TRBV18
clone_size: .
cdr3_nt: TGTGCCAGCTCACTAGCGGGAGTCCTTAACTCCTACGAGCAGTACTTC
cdr3_aa: CASSLAGVLNSYEQYF

d_call: .
j_call: TRBJ1-5
v_call: TRBV19
clone_size: .
cdr3_nt: TGTGCCAGTAGTATAGGGGGTAGCAATCAGCCCCAGCATTTT
cdr3_aa: CASSIGGSNQPQHF

d_call: TRBD2
j_call: TRBJ2-5
v_call: TRBV5-4
clone_size: once
cdr3_nt: TGTGCCAGCAGCTTGGCGGCAGCTAGCGGGAACCAAGAGACCCAGTACTTC
cdr3_aa: CASSLAAASGNQETQYF

d_call: TRBD2
j_call: TRBJ2-5
v_call: TRBV7-2
clone_size: .
cdr3_nt: TGTGCCAGCAGCCCGGGATCGGGAGGGAGGAGAACCCAGTACTTC
cdr3_aa: CASSPGSGGRRTQYF

d_call: .
j_call: TRBJ2-1
v_call: TRBV7-3
clone_size: .
cdr3_nt: TGTGCCAGCAGCATCTTTAGCGGCGTTAGCAATGAGCAGTTCTTC
cdr3_aa: CASSIFSGVSNEQFF

d_call: TRBD2
j_call: TRBJ2-3
v_call: TRBV9
clone_size: .
cdr3_nt: TGTGCCAGCAGCCTGCCCGAGCGGGACCCTAGCACAGATACGCAGTATTTT
cdr3_aa: CASSLPERDPSTDTQYF

d_call: .
j_call: TRBJ2-4
v_call: TRBV9
clone_size: few
cdr3_nt: TGTGCCAGCAGCGTAGAGATTAGGGGTCAAAACATTCAGTACTTC
cdr3_aa: CASSVEIRGQNIQYF